This entry lists 16 T cell receptor beta chains sequenced from one sample in a study of cytomegalovirus exposure and HLA in healthy donors (dated 2017 in TCRdb). Library preparation employed the immunoSEQ multiplex PCR assay. For the multiplex PCR, a mixture combining 60 forward primers for TCR Vbeta segments and 13 reverse primers for TCR Jbeta segments was used. Entries here come from immuneACCESS through TCRdb and include only in-frame sequences with V and J called. Some clones fail to appear in such tables; in the studies checked, an unresolved V gene covers under half of the shortfall, and the cause of the remainder is unknown. This sample has over 110,000 clones in its table, and around 78% of those were observed once. Clones ranked in the top ten supply 5% to 7.5% of the sample. Material: PBMCs. The receptors were gathered from a woman aged 40 to 55 in good health and CMV-seropositive.

The genes are TRBV30 and TRBJ2-3; tentative D call: TRBD2 (5 bases). The CDR3 length is 14 residues. From germline, CDR1 is GTSNPN and CDR2 SVGIG (reference sequence). V dropped 2 bases and J dropped 1 base, with 10 bases sitting between them. The CDR3: CAWSRRVGTDTQYF. CDR3 bases: TGTGCCTGGAGTCGGCGGGTCGGCACAGATACGCAGTATTTT.

The J gene is TRBJ1-6, the V gene TRBV2; possibly TRBD1 for D (6 bases). Trimming left V 7 bases short and J 7 bases short, with 14 bases between. The CDR3 is 14 amino acids. The germline V gene has CDR1 SNHLY and CDR2 FYNNEI. The CDR3 bases are TGTGCCAGCAACCCGCAGGGGTGGAATTCACCCCTCCACTTT. This sequence encodes CASNPQGWNSPLHF.

The chain combines TRBV18 with TRBJ2-1; 7 bases align to TRBD2. This CDR3 is built from 16 residues. Germline V gene lookup returns CDR1 KGHSH and CDR2 LQKENI. After removal of 0 bases from V and 9 bases from J, the junction contained 11 bases not matched to a gene. The CDR3 loop is CASSPPSLATEGEQFF. CDR3 nucleotides: TGTGCCAGCTCACCACCTTCACTAGCGACTGAGGGTGAGCAGTTCTTC.

The V gene is TRBV18, the J gene TRBJ2-1; 8 bases line up with TRBD1. Losses at the gene ends were 4 bases for V and 8 bases for J; bases not matched to a gene: 4. The length of the CDR3 is 13 residues. CDR1 and CDR2 (germline): KGHSH, LQKENI. This CDR3 reads CASSRGQGDEQFF. The CDR3 nucleotides are TGTGCCAGCTCACGCGGACAGGGTGATGAGCAGTTCTTC.

V gene TRBV11-3 combines with J gene TRBJ2-1, with D perhaps matching TRBD2 (5 bases). There are 16 residues in the CDR3. V was cut by 5 bases and J by 9 bases, with 23 bases left in between. CDR1 and CDR2 from the germline V gene are SGHNT and YENEEA. The CDR3 region is CASSRGDLRSASEQFF. DNA for the CDR3: TGTGCCAGCAGCCGGGGTGACCTGAGGTCGGCCAGTGAGCAGTTCTTC.

The V and J genes are TRBV11-3 and TRBJ2-3, with TRBD2 matching over 11 bases. The CDR3 loop spans 17 amino acids. Germline CDR1 reads SGHNT; CDR2 reads YENEEA. V was pared by 3 bases and J by 0 bases, with 5 bases of the junction left unmatched. CDR3: CASSLTTSGISTDTQYF. Here the CDR3 DNA reads TGTGCCAGCAGCTTGACGACTAGCGGGATTAGCACAGATACGCAGTATTTT.

V gene TRBV21-1 combines with J gene TRBJ2-3; TRBD1 was called by the table and not checked on the DNA. TRBV21-1 is annotated as a pseudogene. The CDR3 totals 15 residues. CDR3 protein: CASSKGQTSTDTQYF. The CDR3 nucleotides are TGTGCCAGCAGCAAGGGACAGACTAGCACAGATACGCAGTATTTT.

This rearrangement joins TRBV4-1 to TRBJ1-5; D unresolved. Looked up from germline, CDR1 is MGHRA and CDR2 is YSYEKL. Trimming left V 0 bases short and J 3 bases short, with 6 bases between. The CDR3 runs to 14 residues. CDR3 sequence: CASSQEAPNQPQHF. CDR3 in DNA: TGCGCCAGCAGCCAAGAGGCTCCCAATCAGCCCCAGCATTTT.

V gene TRBV5-8 combines with J gene TRBJ2-6, with D perhaps matching TRBD2 (6 bases). Looked up from germline, CDR1 is SGHTS and CDR2 is YDEGEE. The CDR3 totals 14 residues. Trimming cost V 4 bases and J 1 base, with 6 bases left between them. This CDR3 reads CASSGGSGANVLTF. For the CDR3, the DNA is TGTGCCAGCAGCGGGGGGTCTGGGGCCAACGTCCTGACTTTC.

The V call is TRBV7-6, the J call TRBJ2-3, with 15 positions matching TRBD2. CDR1 and CDR2 (germline): SGHVS, FNYEAQ. Unmatched junction bases numbered 4, after V lost 6 bases and J lost 3 bases. The CDR3 sequence is 16 residues long. Here the CDR3 DNA reads TGTGCCAGCAGTTGGACTAGCGGGAGGGGGACAGATACGCAGTATTTT. This codes for CASSWTSGRGTDTQYF.

In the case of this clone: Compared with germline, one end of the junction differs, possibly owing to a read error. CDR3 sequence (DNA): TGTTCCAGCAGCGCAACAGGGGACGAGCAGTACTTC. Encoded protein: CSSSATGDEQYF. This sequence joins TRBV7-9 and TRBJ2-7; the match to TRBD1 covers 7 bases. This CDR3 has 12 amino acids. Germline loops: CDR1 SEHNR, CDR2 FQNEAQ (reference sequence). The complete variable domain, with remaining parts taken from reference TRBV7-9 and TRBJ2-7, reads DTGVSQNPRHKITKRGQNVTFRCDPISEHNRLYWYRQTLGQGPEFLTYFQNEAQLEKSRLLSDRFSAERPKGSFSTLEIQRTEQGDSAMYLCSSSATGDEQYFGPGTRLTVT.

The chain is built from TRBV18 and TRBJ1-4, with 8 bases that match TRBD1. The trim removed 5 bases at V and 8 bases at J, leaving 10 bases unmatched. CDR1 KGHSH and CDR2 LQKENI come from the germline V gene. The CDR3 consists of 15 residues. CDR3 protein: CASSVGQAGTEKLFF. The DNA of the CDR3 is TGTGCCAGCTCAGTGGGACAGGCAGGAACGGAAAAACTGTTTTTT.

The chain links TRBV7-8 to TRBJ1-5; the match to TRBD1 covers 11 bases. This CDR3 spans 14 amino acids. In germline, CDR1 is SGHVS, CDR2 FQNEAQ. The V segment lost 5 bases and the J segment 7 bases; nucleotides outside the gene matches: 4. In nucleotides, the CDR3 is TGTGCCAGCAGCCCAGGACAGGGGGCGCAGCCCCAGCATTTT. Translating it yields CASSPGQGAQPQHF.

Of note for this clone: Its ends do not fully match the called genes, so a read error is possible. The rearrangement links TRBV4-2 to TRBJ2-5; the match to TRBD2 covers 10 bases. The CDR3 totals 15 residues. CDR1 is LGHNA and CDR2 is YNFKEQ in the germline V gene. Written as DNA, the CDR3 is TGTGCCAGCAGCCAAGTAGGACTAGCGGACCCGTTGACTCACTTC. Amino acid sequence: CASSQVGLADPLTHF.

The chain combines TRBV5-1 with TRBJ2-7; 8 bases fit TRBD1. With 1 base clipped from V and 3 bases from J, the junction kept 6 bases outside the gene matches. The germline CDR1 and CDR2 sequences are SGHRS and YFSETQ. This CDR3 region has 15 residues. For the CDR3, the DNA is TGCGCCAGCAGCTTGCCGGAACAGGGGGACTACGAGCAGTACTTC. This codes for CASSLPEQGDYEQYF.

DNA of the CDR3: TGTGCCTGCCCCCCGGGGGGGACCGGGGAGCTGTTTTTT. Protein product: CACPPGGTGELFF. V and J are TRBV30 and TRBJ2-2; 8 nucleotides match TRBD2. The V gene's germline CDR1 is GTSNPN and CDR2 SVGIG (reference sequence). V lost 6 bases, J lost 5 bases, and 5 bases stayed unmatched. This CDR3 comprises 13 residues.